These 32 T cell receptor beta chains originate from one sample sequenced in a study of identical twins. From the 5' RACE reads, TCRdb called clonotypes with MiXCR, one entry per CDR3 protein. Found here are roughly 480,000 distinct CDR3 sequences, 20% to 25% of them singletons; the top ten hold 2.5% to 3.5%. This same sample was also taken into another study, of T cells expressing NK-cell markers.

The specimen was CD4+ T cells sorted from blood. The receptors were gathered from a woman between 18 and 30 years old in good health.

There are a few counts of this clonotype. J is TRBJ2-1 and V is TRBV9; 8 nucleotides align to TRBD1. Trimming removed 3 bases from V and 4 bases from J; junction bases left unmatched: 6. The length of the CDR3 is 15 residues. Germline loops: CDR1 SGDLS, CDR2 YYNGEE. In DNA form, the CDR3 reads TGTGCCAGCAGCGCCCTAGGACAGGGTTACAATGAGCAGTTCTTC. As protein: CASSALGQGYNEQFF.

This clonotype was found a few times. J is TRBJ2-3 and V is TRBV5-1; D perhaps matches TRBD2 (5 bases). CDR3 length: 11 amino acids. Trimming stripped 2 bases from V and 7 bases from J, with 5 bases between. Germline V gives CDR1 SGHRS, CDR2 YFSETQ. CDR3 bases: TGCGCCAGCAGCTTCGGGAATACGCAGTATTTT. It encodes CASSFGNTQYF.

In this sample, this clonotype turned up a few times. This chain links TRBV9 with TRBJ2-2, with D tentatively TRBD1 (5 bases). The CDR3 length is 14 residues. V was pared by 0 bases and J by 6 bases, with 9 bases between. Germline lookup yields CDR1 SGDLS and CDR2 YYNGEE. Written as DNA, the CDR3 is TGTGCCAGCAGCGTAGAATGGGGCGCCGGGGAGCTGTTTTTT. It encodes CASSVEWGAGELFF.

This clonotype came up once. This chain joins TRBV29-1 and TRBJ2-1; TRBD2 aligns across 9 bases. V shed 4 bases and J 9 bases; nucleotides not matched to a gene: 7. The CDR3 totals 13 residues. CDR1 is SQVTM and CDR2 is ANQGSEA in the germline V gene. The CDR3 DNA reads as TGCAGCGTTGGGGGCGGGGGGGCCGGTGAGCAGTTCTTC. This translates into CSVGGGGAGEQFF.

This chain connects TRBV5-5 to TRBJ1-2; D unclear. Germline CDR1 SGHKS, CDR2 YYEKEE (reference sequence). The CDR3 runs to 15 residues. The germline V and J ends were trimmed by 6 bases and 0 bases, with 15 bases remaining between them. CDR3 coding DNA: TGTGCCAGCATGAGCAGGCACGTCGCTAACTATGGCTACACCTTC. Its protein is CASMSRHVANYGYTF.

The V call is TRBV5-1, the J call TRBJ2-2; 8 bases line up with TRBD2. The V gene end was trimmed by 4 bases and the J gene end by 4 bases; junction bases not matched to a gene: 12. Germline V gene lookup returns CDR1 SGHRS and CDR2 YFSETQ. This CDR3 contains 17 residues. The CDR3 DNA is TGCGCCAGCAGCCGGTCCCGGGGGGGTTCGATCACCGGGGAGCTGTTTTTT. Its translation is CASSRSRGGSITGELFF. Together with reference TRBV5-1 and TRBJ2-2, the CDR3 gives the full variable domain: KAGVTQTPRYLIKTRGQQVTLSCSPISGHRSVSWYQQTPGQGLQFLFEYFSETQRNKGNFPGRFSGRQFSNSRSEMNVSTLELGDSALYLCASSRSRGGSITGELFFGEGSRLTVL.

This clonotype has a handful of counts. This chain connects TRBV5-1 to TRBJ2-7; no definite D call. V lost 0 bases and J lost 2, with 15 bases in between. Germline lookup yields CDR1 SGHRS and CDR2 YFSETQ. The CDR3 totals 16 residues. CDR3 bases: TGCGCCAGCAGCTTGGATTTTCCCCAGGCCCCCTACGAGCAGTACTTC. Encoded protein: CASSLDFPQAPYEQYF.

This clonotype was seen a handful of times. The rearrangement uses TRBV20-1 and TRBJ2-5; no definite D call. The V gene's germline CDR1 is DFQATT and CDR2 SNEGSKA (reference sequence). Trimming shortened V by 4 bases and J by 1 base, and 10 bases separated the two germline ends. This CDR3 region has 13 residues. As DNA, the CDR3 is TGCAGTGCTAATAGACCTAGCCAAGAGACCCAGTACTTC. As protein: CSANRPSQETQYF.

This rearrangement joins TRBV6-2 or TRBV6-3 to TRBJ1-5, with TRBD1 identical over 9 bases. CDR1 and CDR2 from the germline V gene are MNHEY and SVGEGT. CDR3 length: 12 residues. Trimming took 6 bases from V and 11 from J; bases not matched to a gene: 5. DNA of the CDR3: TGTGCCAGCAGGGGACAGGGTTTGACCCAGCATTTT. It yields the protein CASRGQGLTQHF.

The rearrangement joins TRBV4-3 to TRBJ2-2; D gene unclear. V lost 0 bases to trimming and J lost 5 bases, with 7 bases between them. CDR3 length: 14 residues. CDR1 is LGHNA, CDR2 YSLEER, per germline. The CDR3, as DNA: TGCGCCAGCAGCCAAGAGGGATATACCGGGGAGCTGTTTTTT. Protein sequence: CASSQEGYTGELFF.

This clonotype has a handful of counts. The chain is built from TRBV2 and TRBJ2-1; 9 nucleotides agree with TRBD2. This CDR3 region has 15 residues. The germline gives CDR1 SNHLY, CDR2 FYNNEI. The V segment lost 5 bases and the J segment 6 bases; nucleotides outside the gene matches: 8. The CDR3: CASSLAGVRGNEQFF. The CDR3 nucleotides are TGTGCCAGCAGTTTAGCGGGAGTGAGGGGCAATGAGCAGTTCTTC.

This clonotype was recorded a few times. The chain links TRBV9 to TRBJ2-5, with D perhaps matching TRBD1 or TRBD2 (6 bases each). Germline loops: CDR1 SGDLS, CDR2 YYNGEE. The CDR3 has 15 residues. V lost 0 bases to trimming and J lost 5 bases, with 14 bases between them. CDR3 residues: CASSVAPTGRETQYF. CDR3 nucleotides: TGTGCCAGCAGCGTAGCCCCCACAGGGAGGGAGACCCAGTACTTC.

V and J are TRBV4-1 and TRBJ1-5; 9 nucleotides match TRBD1. From germline, CDR1 is MGHRA and CDR2 YSYEKL. V was pared by 4 bases and J by 0 bases, with 1 base of the junction left unmatched. The length of the CDR3 is 15 residues. Here the CDR3 reads CASSRGQGSNQPQHF. CDR3 nucleotide sequence: TGCGCCAGCAGCCGGGGACAGGGTAGCAATCAGCCCCAGCATTTT.

The chain combines TRBV6-5 with TRBJ2-7; TRBD2 matches at 14 bases. The V segment lost 2 bases and the J segment 7 bases; nucleotides outside the gene matches: 7. In germline, CDR1 is MNHEY, CDR2 SVGAGI. CDR3 length: 16 amino acids. This CDR3 reads CASSYTGLAGAREQYF. For the CDR3, the DNA is TGTGCCAGCAGTTACACGGGACTAGCGGGGGCGAGGGAGCAGTACTTC.

The chain links TRBV6-1 to TRBJ2-7, with D unclear. The V gene's germline CDR1 is MNHNS and CDR2 SASEGT. The CDR3 contains 13 residues. The germline V and J ends were trimmed by 6 bases and 4 bases, with 13 bases remaining between them. In DNA form, the CDR3 reads TGTGCCAGCAGCCTAACTTGGGGTTACGAGCAGTACTTC. This translates into CASSLTWGYEQYF.

This clonotype was observed a few times. V usage is TRBV5-5 and J usage is TRBJ2-1; the D is unclear. The V gene's germline CDR1 is SGHKS and CDR2 YYEKEE (reference sequence). V lost 0 bases, J lost 8 bases, and 21 bases lay in between. The CDR3 is made up of 17 amino acids. The CDR3 region has the DNA TGTGCCAGCAGCTTGGCCGGGTTACCTTCCCCAACTGATGAGCAGTTCTTC. Translated: CASSLAGLPSPTDEQFF. The variable domain in full, completed from reference TRBV5-5 and TRBJ2-1, reads DAGVTQSPTHLIKTRGQQVTLRCSPISGHKSVSWYQQVLGQGPQFIFQYYEKEERGRGNFPDRFSARQFPNYSSELNVNALLLGDSALYLCASSLAGLPSPTDEQFFGPGTRLTVL.

In its sample, this clonotype was seen a few times. The chain is built from TRBV5-6 and TRBJ2-1, with TRBD1 identical over 7 bases. Germline-derived CDR1 and CDR2 are SGHDT and YYEEEE. Trimming removed 2 bases from V and 1 base from J; junction bases left unmatched: 3. CDR3 length equals 15 residues. In nucleotides, the CDR3 is TGTGCCAGCAGCTTTGGGGGACAGTCCTACAATGAGCAGTTCTTC. Residues: CASSFGGQSYNEQFF.

This chain connects TRBV30 to TRBJ2-2; the D gene is possibly TRBD2 (6 bases). Trimming took 7 bases from V and 1 from J, leaving 22 bases between them. Germline values: CDR1 GTSNPN, CDR2 SVGIG (reference sequence). The CDR3 sequence is 17 residues long. In DNA, the CDR3 is TGTGCCTCCCGGGGGATCAACAGGCGTGGGAACACCGGGGAGCTGTTTTTT. It encodes CASRGINRRGNTGELFF.

This clonotype has a handful of counts. The V and J genes are TRBV11-2 and TRBJ2-7; 8 bases map to TRBD1. The junction had 4 bases not matched to a gene; V was cut back by 6 bases and J by 3 bases. This CDR3 region has 13 residues. CDR1 and CDR2 (germline): SGHAT, FQNNGV. CDR3 nucleotides: TGTGCCAGCAGTCGGACAGGGAACTACGAGCAGTACTTC. This sequence encodes CASSRTGNYEQYF.

The chain carries TRBV21-1 and TRBJ2-5; no check of the table's D call, TRBD2, against the DNA was made. TRBV21-1 is tagged as a pseudogene. CDR3 length equals 18 residues. As DNA, the CDR3 is TGTGCCAGCAGCAAAGTGCCGACTAGCGGGGAAATCCAAGAGACCCAGTACTTC. Its protein is CASSKVPTSGEIQETQYF.

This clonotype was seen a few times. This sequence joins TRBV10-1 and TRBJ2-3, with a weak D call TRBD2 (5 bases). This CDR3 spans 15 amino acids. The germline gives CDR1 WNHNN, CDR2 SYGVQD (reference sequence). Trimming pared 2 bases from V and 1 base from J, leaving 10 bases between. CDR3 DNA sequence: TGCGCCAGCAGTGAGCCGGGATCGGGCACAGATACGCAGTATTTT. Amino acid sequence: CASSEPGSGTDTQYF.

The rearrangement joins TRBV20-1 to TRBJ1-1; D gene uncertain. The V end lost 0 bases, the J end lost 7 bases, and 6 bases lay between the germline ends. The CDR3 consists of 11 residues. Germline V gene sequence: CDR1 DFQATT, CDR2 SNEGSKA (reference sequence). In DNA, the CDR3 is TGCAGTGCTAGAGATAATGGTGAAGCTTTCTTT. The encoded protein is CSARDNGEAFF.

This sequence joins TRBV4-2 and TRBJ1-2; possible D gene TRBD1, 6 bases. The CDR3 is made up of 13 amino acids. Trimming cost V 4 bases and J 5 bases, with 11 bases left between them. The germline V gene has CDR1 LGHNA and CDR2 YNFKEQ. This chain's CDR3 is CASSPPGEYGYTF. The CDR3, as DNA: TGTGCCAGCAGCCCCCCAGGGGAATATGGCTACACCTTC.

A few counts support this clonotype. The V and J genes are TRBV7-3 and TRBJ1-1; D may be TRBD1 (6 bases). The CDR3 is 15 residues long. Germline CDR1 reads SGHTA; CDR2 reads FQGTGA. V was trimmed by 2 bases and J by 3 bases, leaving 13 bases between them. CDR3 nucleotide sequence: TGTGCCAGCAGCTTATTAGGGGGTGGGTACACTGAAGCTTTCTTT. Translating it yields CASSLLGGGYTEAFF.

This clonotype was detected a few times. J is TRBJ1-4 and V is TRBV11-3; unclear D gene. CDR3 length equals 13 residues. Germline V gene sequence: CDR1 SGHNT, CDR2 YENEEA. V was trimmed by 3 bases and J by 2 bases, leaving 4 bases between them. CDR3 nucleotide sequence: TGTGCCAGCAGCTTTATTACTAATGAAAAACTGTTTTTT. It codes for CASSFITNEKLFF. Drawing the rest from reference TRBV11-3 and TRBJ1-4, the complete variable domain is EAGVVQSPRYKIIEKKQPVAFWCNPISGHNTLYWYLQNLGQGPELLIRYENEEAVDDSQLPKDRFSAERLKGVDSTLKIQPAELGDSAVYLCASSFITNEKLFFGSGTQLSVL.

This chain links TRBV2 with TRBJ2-3, with 9 bases lining up with TRBD2. Germline CDR1 SNHLY, CDR2 FYNNEI. With V trimmed by 4 bases and J by 10 bases, 9 bases remained unmatched. CDR3 length equals 14 residues. DNA for the CDR3: TGTGCCAGCAGTGCGGGAATAGCGGGGGTTGCGCAGTATTTT. Residues: CASSAGIAGVAQYF.

This clonotype showed up just a few times. The J gene is TRBJ2-3, the V gene TRBV14, with a weak D call TRBD2 (5 bases). V was shortened by 1 base and J by 2 bases, with 13 bases between the two germline ends. The CDR3 contains 16 residues. Germline lookup yields CDR1 SGHDN and CDR2 FVKESK. CDR3 in amino acids: CASSQGGWATTDTQYF. CDR3 in DNA: TGTGCCAGCAGCCAAGGCGGGTGGGCAACCACAGATACGCAGTATTTT.

This clonotype was recorded a few times. The chain uses TRBV7-9 and TRBJ1-2, with a weak D call TRBD1 (6 bases). The germline V gene has CDR1 SEHNR and CDR2 FQNEAQ (reference sequence). This CDR3 has 14 residues. V was shortened by 1 base and J by 3 bases, with 9 bases between the two germline ends. The CDR3 loop reads CASSLDGGHYGYTF. Written as DNA, the CDR3 is TGTGCCAGCAGCTTAGATGGGGGGCACTATGGCTACACCTTC.

This clonotype has just a few counts. The chain uses TRBV20-1 and TRBJ2-7; the match to TRBD2 covers 8 bases. The germline gives CDR1 DFQATT, CDR2 SNEGSKA (reference sequence). V lost 3 bases and J lost 0; bases outside the gene matches: 4. The CDR3 has 14 amino acids. The CDR3: CSASASGYSYEQYF. For the CDR3, the DNA is TGCAGTGCTAGTGCTAGCGGGTACTCCTACGAGCAGTACTTC.

In its sample, this clonotype was seen a few times. The CDR3 reads CSVEDYGRVNSLGTEAFF. CDR3 sequence (DNA): TGCAGCGTTGAAGATTACGGCAGGGTTAATTCTCTGGGAACTGAAGCTTTCTTT. This chain uses TRBV29-1 with TRBJ1-1; a possible D gene is TRBD1 (5 bases). Germline CDR1 and CDR2: SQVTM and ANQGSEA. CDR3 length: 18 residues. Trimming removed 0 bases from V and 5 bases from J, with 25 bases in between.

The V gene is TRBV11-1, the J gene TRBJ1-2; 9 bases are a match to TRBD1. CDR3 length: 18 amino acids. V lost 5 bases, J lost 0 bases, and 13 bases stayed unmatched. Germline CDR1 and CDR2: SGHAT and FQDESV (reference sequence). The CDR3: CASSPASGTGKANYGYTF. CDR3 bases: TGTGCCAGCAGCCCAGCCTCCGGGACAGGGAAAGCTAACTATGGCTACACCTTC.

This chain joins TRBV27 and TRBJ2-1; 9 positions match TRBD2. The CDR3 has 17 residues. J was trimmed by 1 base and V by 6 bases; bases with no gene match: 10. CDR1 is MNHEY, CDR2 SMNVEV, per germline (reference sequence). CDR3 coding DNA: TGTGCCAGCAGAAATCAAGGAGCGGGGGGATCCTACAATGAGCAGTTCTTC. Encoded protein: CASRNQGAGGSYNEQFF.